This TCR beta chain was identified during a study of blood T cells in healthy people across ages (dated by TCRdb to between 2014 and 2017). In terms of the full investigation: In model experiments, roughly one uniquely barcoded TCR beta cDNA molecule per two T cells was captured by template switching. The study measured age-related changes in TCR beta repertoire diversity using deep sequencing normalized with unique cDNA molecular identifiers. The donors were split into four age groups: young (average around 15 years), middle-aged (roughly 40), aged (about 62) and long-lived (about 82). To avoid experimental bias, donors of different ages were spread randomly across the sequencing lanes. Two additional independent replicas of 1 million unique cDNA reads from the same blood draw were analyzed for two donors (one aged 18 to 30 and one aged 80 or older). Points the paper makes about the study in general: Estimates of total diversity from one million sequenced T cells were regarded as lower bounds and underestimates. As age increased, observed TCR beta diversity per million T cells dropped in a roughly linear way, and a significant reduction was already evident by age roughly 40. Bulk unsorted PBMC profiling prevented conclusive comparison of naive and antigen-experienced compartments. There was a strong correlation between observed TCR beta diversity and the percentage of naive T cells measured by flow cytometry. Compared with the aged group, the long-lived group had more naive CD4+ T cells, fewer expanded clones and increased TCR diversity, a pattern suggesting age selection. The CMV infection status of donors was not known, potentially confounding age-related changes in expanded clonotypes.

The roughly 39 donors, aged about 6 to 100 years, were systemically healthy Caucasian individuals from Russia. Each donor gave 8 to 10 milliliters of peripheral blood, drawn into EDTA-treated Vacutainer tubes. Ficoll-Paque density-gradient centrifugation was used to isolate PBMCs, with at least 6.5 million obtained per sample. Total RNA was extracted from PBMCs with Trizol reagent, with at least 5.5 micrograms obtained per sample. For every donor, an aliquot of PBMCs went through flow cytometry to measure the percentages of naive CD45RAhigh/CD27high T cells. The CDR3 runs 15 residues from the cysteine to the phenylalanine. Here the CDR3 DNA is all that survives: 45 bases in frame from base 1. CDR1 DFQATT and CDR2 SNEGSKA are derived from the germline V gene (reference sequence). The receptor library was made with 5' RACE. Sequencing instrument: Illumina HiSeq 2500. A second PCR of roughly 7 to 11 cycles was run with a J-beta primer mix and a sample-barcoded 5' primer. Each TCR beta cDNA molecule received a unique molecular identifier from a template-switch 5' adaptor carrying 12 random nucleotides. Each sample yielded at least 2.5 million CDR3-containing paired-end reads. All of the RNA was converted into first-strand cDNA using the Mint cDNA synthesis kit, with a TRBC-specific oligonucleotide serving as the primer. Following uracil-DNA glycosylase treatment, all cDNA underwent a first 18-cycle PCR with the universal primers M1SS and BC2_uni_R. Concerning the study's data processing: For normalization, 1 million high-quality reads were randomly selected from each sample, with every read carrying a distinct molecular identifier. Instead of being binned into consensus sequences, reads with shared molecular identifiers were discarded. CDR3 identification, clonotype clustering and error correction used MiTCR with a Q25 quality threshold and the strictest error-elimination algorithm. A nonparametric unseen species model with Euler transformation was used to estimate a lower bound on total TCR beta diversity. TCRdb trimmed public reads at Q25 via fastp, called clones via MiXCR and kept in-frame beta chains. Rows matching on CDR3 protein sequence are summarized as one entry with the most common DNA and genes. For this entry, the V and J calls and clone size follow TCRdb and not the study's own pipeline. The sample table shows 1.4 million to 1.5 million distinct CDR3 sequences, and about 43% are seen once. The ten top clones hold 7.9% of the sample.

In the case of this clonotype: Its antigen is not yet known. At one end, the junction sequence differs from germline, possibly due to a read error.

Input material: blood. Rearrangement joined TRBV20-1 to TRBJ1-5, and TRBD1 may be the D gene, going by 5 matching bases. The TCR was taken from a young woman in good health. The CDR3 reads as follows: CSAGETTGPNQPQHF. At the DNA level, the sequence is TGCAGTGCTGGAGAGACTACAGGTCCCAATCAGCCCCAGCATTTT.